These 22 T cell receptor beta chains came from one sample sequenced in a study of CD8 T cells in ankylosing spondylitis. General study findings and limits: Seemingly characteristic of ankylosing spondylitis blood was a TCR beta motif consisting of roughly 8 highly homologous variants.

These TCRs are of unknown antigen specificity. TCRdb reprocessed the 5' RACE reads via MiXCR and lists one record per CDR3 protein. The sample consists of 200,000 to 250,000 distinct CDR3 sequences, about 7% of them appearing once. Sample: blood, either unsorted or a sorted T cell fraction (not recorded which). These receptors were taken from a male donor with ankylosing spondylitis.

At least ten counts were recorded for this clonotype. CDR3 loop: CASSYSERVESYQETQYF. CDR3 coding DNA: TGTGCCAGCAGTTACTCGGAGAGGGTAGAGAGTTACCAAGAGACCCAGTACTTC. V is TRBV6-5 and J is TRBJ2-5; D might be TRBD2 (5 bases). The germline gives CDR1 MNHEY, CDR2 SVGAGI. The CDR3 is made up of 18 amino acids. The ends were cut back, 0 bases at V and 0 bases at J, with 17 bases in the middle.

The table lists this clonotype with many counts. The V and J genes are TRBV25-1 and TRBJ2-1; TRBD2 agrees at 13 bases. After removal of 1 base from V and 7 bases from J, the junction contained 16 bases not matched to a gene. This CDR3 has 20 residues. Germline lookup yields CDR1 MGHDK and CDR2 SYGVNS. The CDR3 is CASSEWFGASGTSGINEQFF. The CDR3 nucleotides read TGTGCCAGCAGTGAATGGTTTGGGGCCTCCGGGACTAGCGGGATTAATGAGCAGTTCTTC.

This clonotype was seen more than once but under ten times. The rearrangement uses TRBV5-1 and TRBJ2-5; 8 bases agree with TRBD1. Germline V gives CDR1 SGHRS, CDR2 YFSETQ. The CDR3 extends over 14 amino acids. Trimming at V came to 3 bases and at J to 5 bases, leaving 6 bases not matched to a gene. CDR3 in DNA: TGCGCCAGCAGCTCGACAGGGGAAGGGGAGACCCAGTACTTC. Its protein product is CASSSTGEGETQYF. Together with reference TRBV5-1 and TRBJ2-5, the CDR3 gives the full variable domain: KAGVTQTPRYLIKTRGQQVTLSCSPISGHRSVSWYQQTPGQGLQFLFEYFSETQRNKGNFPGRFSGRQFSNSRSEMNVSTLELGDSALYLCASSSTGEGETQYFGPGTRLLVL.

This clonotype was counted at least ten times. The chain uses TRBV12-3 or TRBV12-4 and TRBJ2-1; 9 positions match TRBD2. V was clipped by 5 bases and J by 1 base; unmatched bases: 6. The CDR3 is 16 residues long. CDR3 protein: CASSDASGISYNEQFF. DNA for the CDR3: TGTGCCAGCAGTGACGCTAGCGGGATATCCTACAATGAGCAGTTCTTC.

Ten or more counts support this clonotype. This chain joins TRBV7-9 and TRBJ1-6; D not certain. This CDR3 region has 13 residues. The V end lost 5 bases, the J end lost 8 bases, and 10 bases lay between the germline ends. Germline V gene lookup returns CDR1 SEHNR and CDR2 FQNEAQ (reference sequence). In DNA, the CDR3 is TGTGCCAGCAGCCCCAGGACGGATTCACCCCTCCACTTT. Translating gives CASSPRTDSPLHF.

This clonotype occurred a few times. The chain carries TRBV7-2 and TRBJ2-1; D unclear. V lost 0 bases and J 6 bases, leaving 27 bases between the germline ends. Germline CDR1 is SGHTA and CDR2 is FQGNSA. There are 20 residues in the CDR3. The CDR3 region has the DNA TGTGCCAGCAGCTTAGCGCTAATTCAGTTCCGGCCCCATCCCAGCAATGAGCAGTTCTTC. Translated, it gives CASSLALIQFRPHPSNEQFF.

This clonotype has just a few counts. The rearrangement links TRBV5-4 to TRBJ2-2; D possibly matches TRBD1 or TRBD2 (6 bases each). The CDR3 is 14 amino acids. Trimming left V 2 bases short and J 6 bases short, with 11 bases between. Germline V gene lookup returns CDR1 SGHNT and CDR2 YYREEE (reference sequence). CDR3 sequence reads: CASSFTGAPGELFF. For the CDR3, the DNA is TGTGCCAGCAGCTTCACGGGGGCTCCCGGGGAGCTGTTTTTT.

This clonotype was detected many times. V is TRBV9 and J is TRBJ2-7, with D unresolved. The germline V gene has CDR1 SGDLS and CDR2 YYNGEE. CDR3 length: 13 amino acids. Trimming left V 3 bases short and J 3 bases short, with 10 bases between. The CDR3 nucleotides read TGTGCCAGCAGCGACGGGCCGGACTACGAGCAGTACTTC. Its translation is CASSDGPDYEQYF. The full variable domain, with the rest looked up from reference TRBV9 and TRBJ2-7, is DSGVTQTPKHLITATGQRVTLRCSPRSGDLSVYWYQQSLDQGLQFLIQYYNGEERAKGNILERFSAQQFPDLHSELNLSSLELGDSALYFCASSDGPDYEQYFGPGTRLTVT.

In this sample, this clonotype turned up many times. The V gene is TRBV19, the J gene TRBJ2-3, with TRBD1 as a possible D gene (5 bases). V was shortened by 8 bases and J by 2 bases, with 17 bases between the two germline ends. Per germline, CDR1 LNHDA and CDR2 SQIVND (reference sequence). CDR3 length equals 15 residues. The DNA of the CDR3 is TGTGCCAGTGGGGCAACTCCGCTGAACACAGATACGCAGTATTTT. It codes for CASGATPLNTDTQYF.

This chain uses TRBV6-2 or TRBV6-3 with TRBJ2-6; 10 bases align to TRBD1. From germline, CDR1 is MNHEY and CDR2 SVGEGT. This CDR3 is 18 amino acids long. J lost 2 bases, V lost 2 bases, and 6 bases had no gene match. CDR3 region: CASSYDTGTGAGANVLTF. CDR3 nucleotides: TGTGCCAGCAGTTACGACACCGGGACAGGGGCTGGGGCCAACGTCCTGACTTTC.

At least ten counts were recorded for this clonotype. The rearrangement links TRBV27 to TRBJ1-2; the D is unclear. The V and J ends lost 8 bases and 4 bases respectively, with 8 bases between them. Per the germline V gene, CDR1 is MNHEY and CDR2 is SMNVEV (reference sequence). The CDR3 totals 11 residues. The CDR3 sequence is CASGRSYGYTF. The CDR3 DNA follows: TGTGCCAGCGGCAGGTCCTATGGCTACACCTTC.

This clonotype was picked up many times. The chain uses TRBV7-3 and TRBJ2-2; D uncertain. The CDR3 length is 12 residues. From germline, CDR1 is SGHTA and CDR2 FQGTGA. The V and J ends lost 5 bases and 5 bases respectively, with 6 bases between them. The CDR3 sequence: CASSPRTGELFF. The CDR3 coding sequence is TGTGCCAGCAGCCCCCGAACCGGGGAGCTGTTTTTT.

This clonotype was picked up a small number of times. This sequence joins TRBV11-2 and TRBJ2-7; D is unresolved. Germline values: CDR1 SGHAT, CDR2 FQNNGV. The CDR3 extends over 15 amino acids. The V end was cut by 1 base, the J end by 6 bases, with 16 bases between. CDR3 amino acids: CASSLGKTTSREQYF. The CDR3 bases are TGTGCCAGCAGCTTAGGGAAGACCACAAGCCGCGAGCAGTACTTC.

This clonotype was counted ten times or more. For the CDR3, the DNA is TGCGCCAGCAGCCATAGGGGGAACACTGAAGCTTTCTTT. It specifies CASSHRGNTEAFF. This chain connects TRBV4-3 to TRBJ1-1, with a possible D match to TRBD1 (5 bases). Germline V gene sequence: CDR1 LGHNA, CDR2 YSLEER. V dropped 3 bases and J dropped 1 base, with 6 bases sitting between them. The CDR3 totals 13 residues.

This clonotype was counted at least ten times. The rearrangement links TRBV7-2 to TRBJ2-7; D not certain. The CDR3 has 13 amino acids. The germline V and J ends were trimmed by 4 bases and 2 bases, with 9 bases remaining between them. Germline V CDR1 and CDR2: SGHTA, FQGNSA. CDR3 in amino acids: CASSSSLAYEQYF. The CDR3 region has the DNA TGTGCCAGCAGCTCGTCGCTAGCCTACGAGCAGTACTTC.

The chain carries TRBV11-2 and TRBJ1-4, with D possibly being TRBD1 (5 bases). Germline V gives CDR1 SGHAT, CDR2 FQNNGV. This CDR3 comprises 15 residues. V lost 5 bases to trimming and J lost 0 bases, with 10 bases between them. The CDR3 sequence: CASSELGATNEKLFF. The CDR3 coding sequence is TGTGCCAGCAGCGAGTTGGGGGCAACTAATGAAAAACTGTTTTTT.

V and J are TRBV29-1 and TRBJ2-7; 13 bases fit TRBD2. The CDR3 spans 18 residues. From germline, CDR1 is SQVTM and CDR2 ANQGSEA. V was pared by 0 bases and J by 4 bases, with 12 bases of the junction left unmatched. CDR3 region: CSVEDFPAGTSGVYEQYF. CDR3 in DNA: TGCAGCGTTGAAGATTTCCCTGCCGGGACTAGCGGGGTATACGAGCAGTACTTC.

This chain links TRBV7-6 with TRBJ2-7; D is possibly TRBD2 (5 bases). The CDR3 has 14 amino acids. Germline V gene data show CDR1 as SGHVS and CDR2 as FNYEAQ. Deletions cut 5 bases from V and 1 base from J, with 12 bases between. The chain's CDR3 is CASSDARVSYEQYF. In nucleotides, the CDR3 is TGTGCCAGCAGCGACGCGAGGGTTTCCTACGAGCAGTACTTC.

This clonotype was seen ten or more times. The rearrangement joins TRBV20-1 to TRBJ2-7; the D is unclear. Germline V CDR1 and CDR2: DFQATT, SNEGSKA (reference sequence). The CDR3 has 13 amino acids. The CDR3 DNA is TGCAGCGCCACGTCCCGAACGACCTACGAGCAGTACTTC. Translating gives CSATSRTTYEQYF.

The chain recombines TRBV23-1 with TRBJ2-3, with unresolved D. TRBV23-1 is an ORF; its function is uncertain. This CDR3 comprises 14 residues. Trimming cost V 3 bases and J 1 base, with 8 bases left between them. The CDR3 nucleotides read TGCGCCAGCAGTCACCTTTTCCGCACAGATACGCAGTATTTT. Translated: CASSHLFRTDTQYF.

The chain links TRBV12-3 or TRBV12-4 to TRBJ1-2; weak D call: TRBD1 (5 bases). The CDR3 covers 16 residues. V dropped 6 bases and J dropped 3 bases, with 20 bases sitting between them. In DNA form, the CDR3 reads TGTGCCAGCAGACCCGGACCTGGGGACCTTTACTATGGCTACACCTTC. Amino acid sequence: CASRPGPGDLYYGYTF.

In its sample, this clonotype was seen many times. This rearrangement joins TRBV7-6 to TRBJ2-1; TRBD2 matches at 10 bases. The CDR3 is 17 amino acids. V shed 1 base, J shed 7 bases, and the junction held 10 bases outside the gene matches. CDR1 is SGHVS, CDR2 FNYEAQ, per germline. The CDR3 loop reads CASSLGTRASGRNEQFF. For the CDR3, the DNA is TGTGCCAGCAGCTTAGGTACCCGGGCTAGCGGGAGAAATGAGCAGTTCTTC. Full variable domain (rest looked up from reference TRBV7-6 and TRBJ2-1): GAGVSQSPRYKVTKRGQDVALRCDPISGHVSLYWYRQALGQGPEFLTYFNYEAQQDKSGLPNDRFSAERPEGSISTLTIQRTEQRDSAMYRCASSLGTRASGRNEQFFGPGTRLTVL.